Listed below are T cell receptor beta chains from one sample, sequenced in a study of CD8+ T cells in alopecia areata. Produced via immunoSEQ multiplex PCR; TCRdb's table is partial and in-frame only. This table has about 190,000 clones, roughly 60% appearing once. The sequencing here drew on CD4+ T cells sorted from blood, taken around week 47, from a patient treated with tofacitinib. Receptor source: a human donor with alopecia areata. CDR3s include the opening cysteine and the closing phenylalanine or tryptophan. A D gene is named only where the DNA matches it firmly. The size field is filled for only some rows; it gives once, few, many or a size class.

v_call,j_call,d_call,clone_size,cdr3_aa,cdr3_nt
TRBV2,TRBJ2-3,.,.,CASSAGGRTDTQYF,TGTGCCAGCAGTGCCGGGGGCCGCACAGATACGCAGTATTTT
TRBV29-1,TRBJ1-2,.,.,CSVLQGARGYGYTF,TGCAGCGTCCTGCAGGGAGCACGGGGCTATGGCTACACCTTC
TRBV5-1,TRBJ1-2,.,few,CASSPEGYGYTF,TGCGCCAGCAGTCCCGAGGGGTATGGCTACACCTTC
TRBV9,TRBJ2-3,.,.,CASSAGNAIGTDTQYF,TGTGCCAGCAGCGCCGGGAACGCAATTGGTACAGATACGCAGTATTTT
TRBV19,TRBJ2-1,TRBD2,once,CASSILAGELNEQFF,TGTGCCAGTAGTATTCTAGCGGGGGAGCTTAATGAGCAGTTCTTC
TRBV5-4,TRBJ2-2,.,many,CASSPQAGNTGELFF,TGTGCCAGCAGTCCGCAGGCGGGGAACACCGGGGAGCTGTTTTTT
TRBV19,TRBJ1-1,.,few,CASGKGSVTKAFF,TGTGCCAGTGGAAAGGGGTCGGTCACTAAAGCTTTCTTT
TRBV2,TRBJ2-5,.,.,CASHREETQYF,TGTGCCAGCCATCGAGAAGAGACCCAGTACTTC
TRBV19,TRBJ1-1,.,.,CASSASRTAMNTEAFF,TGTGCCAGTAGTGCCTCACGGACAGCCATGAACACTGAAGCTTTCTTT
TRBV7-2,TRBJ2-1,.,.,CASTPRQYNEQFF,TGTGCCAGCACCCCCAGGCAGTACAATGAGCAGTTCTTC
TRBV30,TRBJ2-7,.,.,CAWSRRNPYEQYF,TGTGCCTGGAGTCGGCGGAATCCCTACGAGCAGTACTTC
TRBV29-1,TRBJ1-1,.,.,CSVVGLRGTEAFF,TGCAGCGTTGTGGGCCTTCGAGGCACTGAAGCTTTCTTT
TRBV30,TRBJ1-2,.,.,CAWSGGGYTF,TGTGCCTGGAGTGGAGGCGGCTACACCTTC
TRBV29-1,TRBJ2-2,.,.,CSVEYKGKNTGELFF,TGCAGCGTTGAATACAAAGGGAAGAACACCGGGGAGCTGTTTTTT
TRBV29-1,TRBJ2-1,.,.,CSTSENSYNEQFF,TGCAGCACCTCAGAAAACTCATACAATGAGCAGTTCTTC
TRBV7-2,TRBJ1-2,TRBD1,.,CASSLEQGFYTF,TGTGCCAGCAGCTTAGAACAGGGGTTTTACACCTTC
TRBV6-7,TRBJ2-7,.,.,CASSYRVEQYF,TGTGCCAGCAGTTACCGAGTCGAGCAGTACTTC
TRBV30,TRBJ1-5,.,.,CAWGTGYQPQHF,TGTGCCTGGGGTACAGGTTATCAGCCCCAGCATTTT
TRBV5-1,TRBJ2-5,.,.,CASSGTGFGETQYF,TGCGCCAGCAGCGGCACAGGGTTTGGGGAGACCCAGTACTTC
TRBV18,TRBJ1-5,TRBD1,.,CASSPTGGNNQPQHF,TGTGCCAGCTCACCAACAGGGGGTAACAATCAGCCCCAGCATTTT
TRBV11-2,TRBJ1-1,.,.,CASSSGPPGAFF,TGTGCCAGCAGCTCTGGGCCGCCGGGAGCTTTCTTT
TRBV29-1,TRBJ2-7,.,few,CSVRAGSYEQYF,TGCAGCGTCAGAGCGGGTTCCTACGAGCAGTACTTC
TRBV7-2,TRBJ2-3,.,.,CASSLGPSTDTQYF,TGTGCCAGCAGCTTGGGTCCTAGCACAGATACGCAGTATTTT
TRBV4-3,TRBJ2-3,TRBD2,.,CASSPGGSIGYPDTQYF,TGCGCCAGCAGCCCGGGAGGATCTATTGGGTATCCAGATACGCAGTATTTT
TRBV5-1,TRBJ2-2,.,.,CASKTGRVTGELFF,TGCGCCAGCAAGACAGGGAGGGTCACCGGGGAGCTGTTTTTT
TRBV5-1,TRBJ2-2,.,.,CASSLEIGELFF,TGCGCCAGCAGCTTGGAAATCGGGGAGCTGTTTTTT
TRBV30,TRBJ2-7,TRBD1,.,CAWSVGGWYEQYF,TGTGCCTGGAGTGTAGGGGGCTGGTACGAGCAGTACTTC